The source of this T cell receptor (beta chain) is a study of B cell selection in AIRE deficiency. Regulatory T cells were sorted as CD4+CD25hiCD127low/negative cells. The repertoire was sequenced with immunoSEQ multiplex PCR; TCRdb's copy has only in-frame clones and lacks some. Of 12,000 to 15,000 clones in the sample, just over 90% were seen once. Regarding the study as a whole: Approximately 31% of healthy-shared Treg sequences were found among patient Tconv cells. Healthy donors alone shared 31.6% of around 3,700 Treg sequences; patients alone 9% to 9.5%. CDR3s were shorter in shared Treg sequences, reflecting few non-templated nucleotide insertions. AIRE-deficient Tconv and Treg repertoires matched healthy donors in TCRBV, CDR3 length, diversity.

With respect to this clone: No antigen is known for it.

The CDR3 covers 18 residues. V gave up 5 bases and J gave up 5 bases; unmatched junction bases: 15. Germline CDR1 is SEHNR and CDR2 is FQNEAQ (reference sequence). The V and J genes are TRBV7-9 and TRBJ2-1, with 10 positions matching TRBD1. The sequence was collected from a human donor with AIRE deficiency. Sequences were obtained from Tregs sorted from PBMCs. As DNA, the CDR3 is TGTGCCAGCAGCCCCGGGACAGGGGATTTTCGGGGTAACAATGAGCAGTTCTTC. It is translated as CASSPGTGDFRGNNEQFF.